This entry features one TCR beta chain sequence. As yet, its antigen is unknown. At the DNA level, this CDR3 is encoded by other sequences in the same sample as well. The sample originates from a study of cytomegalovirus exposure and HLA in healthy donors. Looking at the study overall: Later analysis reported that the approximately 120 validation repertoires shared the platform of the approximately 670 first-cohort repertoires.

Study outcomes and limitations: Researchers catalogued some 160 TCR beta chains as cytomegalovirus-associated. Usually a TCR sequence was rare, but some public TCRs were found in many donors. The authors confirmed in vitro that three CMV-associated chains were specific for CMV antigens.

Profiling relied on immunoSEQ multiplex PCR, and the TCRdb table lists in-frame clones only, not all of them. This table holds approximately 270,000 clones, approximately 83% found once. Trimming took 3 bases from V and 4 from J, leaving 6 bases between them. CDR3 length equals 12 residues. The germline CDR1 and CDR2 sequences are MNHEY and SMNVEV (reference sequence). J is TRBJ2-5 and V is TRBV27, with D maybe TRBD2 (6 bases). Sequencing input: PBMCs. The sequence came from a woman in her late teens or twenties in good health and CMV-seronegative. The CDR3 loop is CASSFSGETQYF. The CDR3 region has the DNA TGTGCCAGCAGTTTTAGCGGAGAGACCCAGTACTTC.